The T cell receptor (beta chain) described here comes from a study of blood T cell dynamics during melanoma immunotherapy. On the study more broadly: Standard first-line treatment here was pembrolizumab or nivolumab plus ipilimumab in metastatic melanoma.

Sample time point: pre-treatment baseline. Each bulk PBMC sample had roughly 400 ng DNA loaded. The repertoire was sequenced with immunoSEQ multiplex PCR; TCRdb's copy has only in-frame clones and lacks some. Here the sample spans 15,000 to 20,000 clones, approximately 93% being singletons. Germline V lookup: CDR1 MNHEY, CDR2 SMNVEV (reference sequence). The V end was cut by 4 bases, the J end by 1 base, with 10 bases between. This CDR3 is built from 14 residues. The chain uses TRBV27 and TRBJ1-1; maybe TRBD1 (6 bases). This sequence originates from a human donor with melanoma. The input for sequencing was blood, taken from a patient treated with checkpoint blockade. For the CDR3, the DNA is TGTGCCAGCAGTTACAGGGTGGGGAACACTGAAGCTTTCTTT. Translated, it gives CASSYRVGNTEAFF.